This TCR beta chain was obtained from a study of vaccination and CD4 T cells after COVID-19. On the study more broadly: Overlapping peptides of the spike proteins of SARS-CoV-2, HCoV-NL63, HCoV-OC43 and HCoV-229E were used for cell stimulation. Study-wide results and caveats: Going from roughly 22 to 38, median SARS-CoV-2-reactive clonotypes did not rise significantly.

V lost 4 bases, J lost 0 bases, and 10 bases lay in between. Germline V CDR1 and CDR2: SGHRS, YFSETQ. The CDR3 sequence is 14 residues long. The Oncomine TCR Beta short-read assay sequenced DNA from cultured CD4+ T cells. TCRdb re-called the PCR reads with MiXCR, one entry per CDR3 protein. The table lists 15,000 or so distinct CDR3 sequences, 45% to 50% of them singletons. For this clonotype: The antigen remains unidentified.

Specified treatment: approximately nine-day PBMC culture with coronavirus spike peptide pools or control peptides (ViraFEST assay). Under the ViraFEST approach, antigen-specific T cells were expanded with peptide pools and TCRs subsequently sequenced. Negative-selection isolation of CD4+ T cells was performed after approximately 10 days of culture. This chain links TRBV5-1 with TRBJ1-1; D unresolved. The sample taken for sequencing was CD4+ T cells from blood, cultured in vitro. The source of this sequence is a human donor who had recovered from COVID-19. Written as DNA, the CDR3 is TGCGCCAGCAGCAAAACAGTAGTGAACACTGAAGCTTTCTTT. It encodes CASSKTVVNTEAFF.